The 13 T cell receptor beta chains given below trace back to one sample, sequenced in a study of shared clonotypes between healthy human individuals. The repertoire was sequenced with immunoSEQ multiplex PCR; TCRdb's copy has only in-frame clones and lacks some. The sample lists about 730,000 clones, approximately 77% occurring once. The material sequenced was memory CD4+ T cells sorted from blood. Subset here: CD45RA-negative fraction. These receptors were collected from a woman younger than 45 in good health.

The CDR3 loop is CASSTGFGQETQYF. Here the CDR3 DNA reads TGTGCCAGCAGTACAGGGTTTGGCCAAGAGACCCAGTACTTC. The chain is built from TRBV25-1 and TRBJ2-5; D perhaps matches TRBD1 (6 bases). The germline gives CDR1 MGHDK, CDR2 SYGVNS. Trimming stripped 5 bases from V and 1 base from J, with 11 bases between. This CDR3 comprises 14 residues.

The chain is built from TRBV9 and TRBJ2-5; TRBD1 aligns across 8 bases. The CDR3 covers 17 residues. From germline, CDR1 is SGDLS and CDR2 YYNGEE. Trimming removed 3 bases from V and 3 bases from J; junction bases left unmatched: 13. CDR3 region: CASSANQSRGRKETQYF. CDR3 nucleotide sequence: TGTGCCAGCAGCGCGAACCAATCCAGGGGGCGGAAAGAGACCCAGTACTTC. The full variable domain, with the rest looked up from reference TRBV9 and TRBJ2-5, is DSGVTQTPKHLITATGQRVTLRCSPRSGDLSVYWYQQSLDQGLQFLIQYYNGEERAKGNILERFSAQQFPDLHSELNLSSLELGDSALYFCASSANQSRGRKETQYFGPGTRLLVL.

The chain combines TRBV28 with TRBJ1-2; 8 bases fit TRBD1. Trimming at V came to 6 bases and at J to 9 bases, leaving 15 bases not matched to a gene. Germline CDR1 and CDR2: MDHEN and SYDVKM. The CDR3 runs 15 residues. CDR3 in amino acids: CASSPPGQGAMSYTF. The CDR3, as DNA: TGTGCCAGCAGCCCCCCGGGGCAGGGGGCGATGAGCTACACCTTC.

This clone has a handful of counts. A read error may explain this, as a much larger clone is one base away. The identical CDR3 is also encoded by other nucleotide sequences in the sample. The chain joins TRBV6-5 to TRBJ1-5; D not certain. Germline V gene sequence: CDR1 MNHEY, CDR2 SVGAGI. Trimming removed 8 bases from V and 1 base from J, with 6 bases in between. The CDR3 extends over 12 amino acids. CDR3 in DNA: TGTGCCAGCGGCAGGAGCAATCAGCCCCAGCATTTT. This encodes CASGRSNQPQHF.

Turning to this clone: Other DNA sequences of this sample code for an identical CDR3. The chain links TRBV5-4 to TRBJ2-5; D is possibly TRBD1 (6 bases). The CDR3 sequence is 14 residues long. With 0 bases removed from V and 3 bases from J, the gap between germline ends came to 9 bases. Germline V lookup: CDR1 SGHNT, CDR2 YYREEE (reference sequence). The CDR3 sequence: CASSLVGTKETQYF. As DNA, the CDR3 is TGTGCCAGCAGCTTGGTGGGGACAAAAGAGACCCAGTACTTC.

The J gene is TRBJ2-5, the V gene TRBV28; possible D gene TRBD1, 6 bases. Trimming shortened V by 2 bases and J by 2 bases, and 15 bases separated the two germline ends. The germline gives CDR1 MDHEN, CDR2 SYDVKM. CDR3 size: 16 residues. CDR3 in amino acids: CASSLNEIDRQETQYF. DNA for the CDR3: TGTGCCAGCAGTTTAAACGAAATAGACAGGCAAGAGACCCAGTACTTC.

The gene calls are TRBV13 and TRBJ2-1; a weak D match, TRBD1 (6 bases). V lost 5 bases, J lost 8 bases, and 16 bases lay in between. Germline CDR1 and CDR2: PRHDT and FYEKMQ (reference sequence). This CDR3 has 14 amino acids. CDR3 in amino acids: CASSAGTSGDEQFF. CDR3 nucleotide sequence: TGTGCCAGCAGCGCGGGCACCTCAGGGGATGAGCAGTTCTTC. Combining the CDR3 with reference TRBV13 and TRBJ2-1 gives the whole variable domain AAGVIQSPRHLIKEKRETATLKCYPIPRHDTVYWYQQGPGQDPQFLISFYEKMQSDKGSIPDRFSAQQFSDYHSELNMSSLELGDSALYFCASSAGTSGDEQFFGPGTRLTVL.

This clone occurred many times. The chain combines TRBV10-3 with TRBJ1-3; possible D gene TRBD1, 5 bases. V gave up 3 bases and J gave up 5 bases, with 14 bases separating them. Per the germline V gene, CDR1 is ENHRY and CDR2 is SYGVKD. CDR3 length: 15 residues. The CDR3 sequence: CAISDFGGKRNTIYF. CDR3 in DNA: TGTGCCATCAGTGATTTCGGGGGGAAGAGAAACACCATATATTTT.

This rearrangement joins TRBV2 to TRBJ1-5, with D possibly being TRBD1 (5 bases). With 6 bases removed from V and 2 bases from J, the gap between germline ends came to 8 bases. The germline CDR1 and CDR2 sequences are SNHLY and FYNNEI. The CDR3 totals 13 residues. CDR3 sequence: CASRRDGNQPQHF. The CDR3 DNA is TGTGCCAGCAGGAGGGACGGCAATCAGCCCCAGCATTTT.

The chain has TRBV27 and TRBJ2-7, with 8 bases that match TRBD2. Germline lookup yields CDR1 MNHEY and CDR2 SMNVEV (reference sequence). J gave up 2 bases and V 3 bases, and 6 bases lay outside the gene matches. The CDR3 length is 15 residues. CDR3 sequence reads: CASSFSIAGTYEQYF. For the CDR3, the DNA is TGTGCCAGCAGTTTCTCTATAGCGGGAACCTACGAGCAGTACTTC.

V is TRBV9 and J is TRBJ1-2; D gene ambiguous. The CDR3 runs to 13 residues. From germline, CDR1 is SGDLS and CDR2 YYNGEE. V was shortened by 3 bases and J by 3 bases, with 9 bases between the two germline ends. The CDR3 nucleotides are TGTGCCAGCAGCGCCGGGCTGGACTATGGCTACACCTTC. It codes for CASSAGLDYGYTF.

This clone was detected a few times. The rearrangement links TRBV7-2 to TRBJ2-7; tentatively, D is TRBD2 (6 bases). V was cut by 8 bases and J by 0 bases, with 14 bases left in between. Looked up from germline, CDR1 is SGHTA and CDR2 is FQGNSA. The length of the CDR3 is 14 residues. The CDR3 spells CASVLGGSSYEQYF. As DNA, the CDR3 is TGTGCCAGCGTCCTGGGGGGAAGCTCCTACGAGCAGTACTTC.

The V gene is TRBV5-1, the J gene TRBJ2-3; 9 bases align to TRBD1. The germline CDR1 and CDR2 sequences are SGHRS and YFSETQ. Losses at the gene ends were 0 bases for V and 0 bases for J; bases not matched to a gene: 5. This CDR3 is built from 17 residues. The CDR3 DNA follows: TGCGCCAGCAGCTTGGAAGGACAGGGGAGAAGCACAGATACGCAGTATTTT. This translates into CASSLEGQGRSTDTQYF.